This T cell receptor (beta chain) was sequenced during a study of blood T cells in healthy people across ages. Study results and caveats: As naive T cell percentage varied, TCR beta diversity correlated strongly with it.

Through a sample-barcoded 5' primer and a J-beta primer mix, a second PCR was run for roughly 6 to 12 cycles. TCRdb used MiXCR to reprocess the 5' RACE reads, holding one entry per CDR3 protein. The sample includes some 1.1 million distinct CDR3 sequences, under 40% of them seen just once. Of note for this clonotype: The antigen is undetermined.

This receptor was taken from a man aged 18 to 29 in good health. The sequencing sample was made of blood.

CDR3 bases: TGTGCCAGCAGCCCGAGTGGGGCAGGTCCCAACACCGGGGAGCTGTTTTTT. This sequence encodes CASSPSGAGPNTGELFF. The gene calls are TRBV25-1 and TRBJ2-2; D is perhaps TRBD1 (5 bases). Germline values: CDR1 MGHDK, CDR2 SYGVNS. The CDR3 extends over 17 amino acids. V lost 6 bases and J 2 bases, leaving 19 bases between the germline ends.